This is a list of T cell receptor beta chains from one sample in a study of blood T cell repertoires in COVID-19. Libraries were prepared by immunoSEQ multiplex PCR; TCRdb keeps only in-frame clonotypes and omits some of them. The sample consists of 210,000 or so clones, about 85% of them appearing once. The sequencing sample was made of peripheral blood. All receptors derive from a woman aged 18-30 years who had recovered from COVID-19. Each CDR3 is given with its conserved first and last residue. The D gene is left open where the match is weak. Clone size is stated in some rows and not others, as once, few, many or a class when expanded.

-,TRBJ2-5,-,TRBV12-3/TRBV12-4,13,CASSFPGRETQYF,TGTGCCAGCAGTTTCCCAGGGCGGGAGACCCAGTACTTC
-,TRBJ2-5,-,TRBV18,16,CASSQQHPGIRETQYF,TGTGCCAGCTCACAACAGCACCCCGGGATTAGGGAGACCCAGTACTTC
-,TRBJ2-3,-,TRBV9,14,CASSVEGGSDTQYF,TGTGCCAGCAGCGTAGAAGGAGGGTCAGATACGCAGTATTTT
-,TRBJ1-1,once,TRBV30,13,CAWSSGGNTEAFF,TGTGCCTGGAGTTCGGGGGGGAACACTGAAGCTTTCTTT
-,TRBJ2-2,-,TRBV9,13,CASSLISTGELFF,TGTGCCAGCAGCCTCATTAGCACCGGGGAGCTGTTTTTT
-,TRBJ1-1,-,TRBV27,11,CASSYGKEAFF,TGTGCCAGCAGTTACGGGAAAGAAGCTTTCTTT
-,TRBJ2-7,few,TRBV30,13,CASLVSEAYEQYF,TGTGCCTCCCTAGTGAGCGAGGCCTACGAGCAGTACTTC
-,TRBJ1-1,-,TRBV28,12,CASSLVRVAAFF,TGTGCCAGCAGTTTAGTACGGGTCGCAGCTTTCTTT
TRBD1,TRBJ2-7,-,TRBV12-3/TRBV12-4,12,CASSGQGYEQYF,TGTGCCAGCAGCGGACAGGGCTACGAGCAGTACTTC
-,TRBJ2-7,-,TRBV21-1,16,CASSRAPRDRDYEQYF,TGTGCCAGCAGTCGAGCCCCCCGGGACAGAGACTACGAGCAGTACTTC
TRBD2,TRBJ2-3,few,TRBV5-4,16,CASSPGRTSGTDTQYF,TGTGCCAGCAGCCCTGGCCGGACTAGCGGCACAGATACGCAGTATTTT
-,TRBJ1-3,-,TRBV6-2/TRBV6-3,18,CASSYSRNLDSSGNTIYF,TGTGCCAGCAGTTACTCTCGGAATCTGGACAGCTCTGGAAACACCATATATTTT
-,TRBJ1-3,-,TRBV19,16,CASSSGRGNSGNTIYF,TGTGCCAGTAGTTCGGGACGGGGGAACTCTGGAAACACCATATATTTT
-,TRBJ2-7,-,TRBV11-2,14,CASSLAAGDYEQYF,TGTGCCAGCAGCTTAGCGGCAGGGGACTACGAGCAGTACTTC
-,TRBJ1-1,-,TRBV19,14,CASSIGVGGIEAFF,TGTGCCAGTAGTATCGGCGTGGGGGGAATTGAAGCTTTCTTT
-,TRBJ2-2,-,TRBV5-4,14,CASSTGQNTGELFF,TGTGCCAGCAGCACGGGACAGAACACCGGGGAGCTGTTTTTT
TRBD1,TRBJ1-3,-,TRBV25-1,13,CASSWTGGNTIYF,TGTGCCAGCAGTTGGACAGGGGGAAACACCATATATTTT
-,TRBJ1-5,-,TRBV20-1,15,CSASRGGGSNQPQHF,TGCAGTGCTAGTCGAGGGGGGGGTAGCAATCAGCCCCAGCATTTT
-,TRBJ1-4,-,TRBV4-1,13,CASSQVGNEKLFF,TGCGCCAGCAGCCAAGTCGGTAATGAAAAACTGTTTTTT
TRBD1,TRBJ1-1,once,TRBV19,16,CASSIDFTDRANEAFF,TGTGCCAGTAGTATCGACTTTACGGACAGGGCGAATGAAGCTTTCTTT
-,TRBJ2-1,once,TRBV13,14,CASTRRTAYNEQFF,TGTGCCAGCACCCGACGGACAGCCTACAATGAGCAGTTCTTC
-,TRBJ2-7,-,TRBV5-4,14,CASSFGTSSYEQYF,TGTGCCAGCAGCTTTGGGACAAGCTCCTACGAGCAGTACTTC
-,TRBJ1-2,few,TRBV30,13,CAWSVGRRYGYTF,TGTGCCTGGAGTGTCGGGAGGCGCTATGGCTACACCTTC
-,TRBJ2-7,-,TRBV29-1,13,CSVFSGEGYEQYF,TGCAGCGTCTTTAGCGGAGAGGGCTACGAGCAGTACTTC
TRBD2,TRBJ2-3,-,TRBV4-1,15,CASSQGLAAKDTQYF,TGCGCCAGCAGCCAAGGACTAGCGGCTAAAGATACGCAGTATTTT
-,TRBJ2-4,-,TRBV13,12,CASSFEADIQYF,TGTGCCAGCAGCTTCGAGGCGGACATTCAGTACTTC
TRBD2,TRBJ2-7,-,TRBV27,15,CASSLPGASGREQYF,TGTGCCAGCAGTCTCCCCGGGGCTAGCGGGCGCGAGCAGTACTTC
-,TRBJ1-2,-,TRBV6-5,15,CASSYNRGIGGGYTF,TGTGCCAGCAGTTACAATAGGGGCATAGGGGGTGGCTACACCTTC
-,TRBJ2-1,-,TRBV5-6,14,CASTLTELYNEQFF,TGTGCCAGCACCTTGACAGAGCTCTACAATGAGCAGTTCTTC
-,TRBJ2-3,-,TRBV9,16,CASSVWTNGNTDTQYF,TGTGCCAGCAGCGTCTGGACTAACGGAAACACAGATACGCAGTATTTT
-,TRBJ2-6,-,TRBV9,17,CASSPADTYSGANVLTF,TGTGCCAGCAGCCCGGCGGACACTTACTCTGGGGCCAACGTCCTGACTTTC
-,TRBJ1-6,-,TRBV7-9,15,CASSLKVTANSPLHF,TGTGCCAGCAGCTTAAAAGTGACAGCTAATTCACCCCTCCACTTT
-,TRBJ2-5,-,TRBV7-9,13,CASSHGQFETQYF,TGTGCCAGCAGCCATGGACAGTTCGAGACCCAGTACTTC
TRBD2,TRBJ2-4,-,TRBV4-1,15,CASSSREEAKNIQYF,TGCGCCAGCAGCTCACGGGAGGAAGCCAAAAACATTCAGTACTTC
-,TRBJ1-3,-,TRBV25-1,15,CASSSHGISGNTIYF,TGTGCCAGCAGTTCTCACGGGATCTCTGGAAACACCATATATTTT
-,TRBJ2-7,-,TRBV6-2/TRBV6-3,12,CASSSLQYEQYF,TGTGCCAGCAGTTCCTTACAATACGAGCAGTACTTC
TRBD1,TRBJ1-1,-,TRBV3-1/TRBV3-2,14,CASSPRQGNTEAFF,TGTGCCAGCAGCCCACGACAGGGGAACACTGAAGCTTTCTTT
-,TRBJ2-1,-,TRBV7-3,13,CASSLNLNNEQFF,TGTGCCAGCAGCTTAAACCTAAACAATGAGCAGTTCTTC
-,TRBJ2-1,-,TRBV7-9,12,CASSLVLPEQFF,TGTGCCAGCAGCTTAGTTCTTCCGGAGCAGTTCTTC
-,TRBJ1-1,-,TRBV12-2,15,CASRLPWHPNTEAFF,TGTGCAAGTCGCTTACCGTGGCACCCGAACACTGAAGCTTTCTTT
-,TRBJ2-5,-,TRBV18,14,CASSPPSSKETQYF,TGTGCCAGCTCACCTCCTAGTTCTAAGGAGACCCAGTACTTC
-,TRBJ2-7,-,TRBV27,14,CASSLGGSSYEQYF,TGTGCCAGCAGTTTAGGAGGGAGCTCCTACGAGCAGTACTTC
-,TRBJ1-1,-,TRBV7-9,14,CASSRGTPYTEAFF,TGTGCCAGCAGCCGAGGGACACCCTACACTGAAGCTTTCTTT
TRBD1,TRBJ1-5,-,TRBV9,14,CASSVGQGGQPQHF,TGTGCCAGCAGCGTTGGACAGGGTGGTCAGCCCCAGCATTTT
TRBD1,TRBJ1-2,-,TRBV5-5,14,CASRPTGGIGGYTF,TGTGCCAGCAGACCAACAGGGGGCATCGGTGGCTACACCTTC
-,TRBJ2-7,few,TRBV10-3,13,CAISPRGPYEQYF,TGTGCCATCAGCCCCCGAGGGCCCTACGAGCAGTACTTC
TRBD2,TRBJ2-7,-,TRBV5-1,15,CASSLEPSGGYEQYF,TGCGCCAGCAGCTTGGAACCTAGCGGTGGCTACGAGCAGTACTTC
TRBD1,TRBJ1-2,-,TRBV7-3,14,CASSLTWDSYGYTF,TGTGCCAGCAGCTTAACGTGGGACAGCTATGGCTACACCTTC
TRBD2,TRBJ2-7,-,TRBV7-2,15,CASSTGLAGPHEQYF,TGTGCCAGCAGCACGGGACTAGCGGGACCCCACGAGCAGTACTTC
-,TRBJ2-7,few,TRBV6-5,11,CASRDRYEQYF,TGTGCCAGCCGAGACAGATACGAGCAGTACTTC
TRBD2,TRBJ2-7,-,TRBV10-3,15,CAISEWTSGIYEQYF,TGTGCCATCAGTGAGTGGACTAGCGGGATCTACGAGCAGTACTTC
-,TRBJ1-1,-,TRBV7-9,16,CASSLARRGGYTEAFF,TGTGCCAGCAGCTTAGCCAGGAGGGGGGGTTACACTGAAGCTTTCTTT